One sample yielded the 17 T cell receptor beta chains listed below, sequenced in a study of T cell changes during pregnancy in multiple sclerosis. Profiled with immunoSEQ multiplex PCR; TCRdb holds only in-frame clones, not every one. The profile shows 30,000 to 40,000 clones, about 87% of them singletons. This specimen consisted of CD4+ T cells from peripheral blood mononuclear cells, obtained before pregnancy. The receptors derive from a female donor with multiple sclerosis, enrolled in a pregnancy study.

The V call is TRBV6-5, the J call TRBJ2-7; 8 nucleotides agree with TRBD1. V shed 4 bases, J shed 9 bases, and the junction held 14 bases outside the gene matches. CDR1 and CDR2 from the germline V gene are MNHEY and SVGAGI. There are 15 residues in the CDR3. In DNA, the CDR3 is TGTGCCAGCAGTTTTCACAGGGGGAGCACCATGCCGCAGTACTTC. Protein sequence: CASSFHRGSTMPQYF.

V gene TRBV2 combines with J gene TRBJ1-1; D gene uncertain. The CDR3 runs 13 residues. Trimming took 4 bases from V and 3 from J, leaving 9 bases between them. Per germline, CDR1 SNHLY and CDR2 FYNNEI. The CDR3 sequence: CASSVVEDTEAFF. CDR3 sequence (DNA): TGTGCCAGCAGTGTAGTTGAGGACACTGAAGCTTTCTTT.

As concerns this clone: One end of the junction varies from germline; a read error may be responsible. V gene TRBV11-2 combines with J gene TRBJ1-4; 7 bases fit TRBD1. The CDR3 has 12 residues. CDR1 is SGHAT, CDR2 FQNNGV, per germline. CDR3 sequence (DNA): TGTGCCAGCAGTTCGGAAGGGACAGCTCGCGGTTTT. Its translation is CASSSEGTARGF.

CDR3 amino acids: CSVRQAGGEQYF. For the CDR3, the DNA is TGCAGCGTACGACAGGCGGGGGGCGAGCAGTACTTC. The chain links TRBV29-1 to TRBJ2-7; TRBD2 agrees at 8 bases. With V trimmed by 6 bases and J by 6 bases, 7 bases remained unmatched. Germline V lookup: CDR1 SQVTM, CDR2 ANQGSEA. The CDR3 has 12 amino acids.

The V gene is TRBV5-6, the J gene TRBJ2-3; the match to TRBD1 covers 8 bases. After removal of 0 bases from V and 7 bases from J, the junction contained 10 bases not matched to a gene. The length of the CDR3 is 16 residues. Germline CDR1 SGHDT, CDR2 YYEEEE. The CDR3 DNA reads TGTGCCAGCAGCTTGGTAGGAGGACAGGGAAGGTATACGCAGTATTTT. It codes for CASSLVGGQGRYTQYF.

In nucleotides, the CDR3 is TGTGCCAGCATGGGAGGACTAGCGGTTGAGCAGTTCTTC. This codes for CASMGGLAVEQFF. The V and J genes are TRBV2 and TRBJ2-1; 10 bases fit TRBD2. The CDR3 has 13 residues. J was trimmed by 9 bases and V by 7 bases; bases with no gene match: 6. The germline gives CDR1 SNHLY, CDR2 FYNNEI.

The chain couples TRBV7-3 to TRBJ2-5, with a possible D match to TRBD1 (5 bases). CDR1 SGHTA and CDR2 FQGTGA come from the germline V gene. The CDR3 consists of 15 residues. Trimming stripped 3 bases from V and 5 bases from J, with 16 bases between. CDR3 loop: CASSLGSTPGETQYF. DNA of the CDR3: TGTGCCAGCAGCTTGGGGTCCACCCCAGGGGAGACCCAGTACTTC.

The chain recombines TRBV14 with TRBJ1-3; no definite D call. CDR3 length: 12 amino acids. The germline V gene encodes CDR1 SGHDN and CDR2 FVKESK. V lost 4 bases and J lost 10, with 11 bases in between. The chain's CDR3 is CASSPPGNTIYF. The CDR3 bases are TGTGCCAGCAGCCCTCCGGGGAATACCATATATTTT.

This chain's CDR3 is CASGLAAVQETQYF. Written as DNA, the CDR3 is TGTGCTAGTGGTTTGGCGGCGGTCCAAGAGACCCAGTACTTC. This chain joins TRBV12-5 and TRBJ2-5; no reliable D call. Looked up from germline, CDR1 is LGHNT and CDR2 is FRNRAP. This CDR3 is 14 amino acids long. V was trimmed by 1 base and J by 1 base, leaving 7 bases between them.

The chain has TRBV6-1 and TRBJ2-2; D gene uncertain. This CDR3 comprises 13 residues. Trimming removed 6 bases at V and 9 bases at J, with 14 bases between. CDR1 and CDR2 from the germline V gene are MNHNS and SASEGT. This CDR3 reads CASSVQEDRELFF. The DNA of the CDR3 is TGTGCCAGCAGCGTACAAGAGGATCGGGAGCTGTTTTTT.

This clone was recorded only once. The chain carries TRBV6-1 and TRBJ1-2, with TRBD1 matching 8 bases. CDR3 length equals 15 residues. Germline V gene sequence: CDR1 MNHNS, CDR2 SASEGT. V lost 2 bases, J lost 8 bases, and 10 bases stayed unmatched. The CDR3, as DNA: TGTGCCAGCAGTGAATTTCGGACAGGGATCGGCGGCTACACCTTC. Translating it yields CASSEFRTGIGGYTF.

The chain is built from TRBV30 and TRBJ2-3; TRBD2 aligns across 12 bases. The V gene's germline CDR1 is GTSNPN and CDR2 SVGIG (reference sequence). The trim removed 8 bases at V and 2 bases at J, leaving 8 bases unmatched. The CDR3 contains 15 residues. CDR3 sequence (DNA): TGTGCCCTGGATCGGACTAGCGGGGTCACAGATACGCAGTATTTT. Amino acid sequence: CALDRTSGVTDTQYF.

The rearrangement links TRBV27 to TRBJ1-1, with D perhaps matching TRBD1 (6 bases). The CDR3 sequence is 16 residues long. V lost 6 bases to trimming and J lost 1 base, with 18 bases between them. Germline values: CDR1 MNHEY, CDR2 SMNVEV (reference sequence). In nucleotides, the CDR3 is TGTGCCAGCAGCCCACGGAGGGGGGGGCGGAACACTGAAGCTTTCTTT. Translating it yields CASSPRRGGRNTEAFF.

This chain uses TRBV9 with TRBJ2-6, with 9 nucleotides matching TRBD1. The germline CDR1 and CDR2 sequences are SGDLS and YYNGEE. J gave up 4 bases and V 0 bases, and 5 bases lay outside the gene matches. The CDR3 runs to 17 residues. The CDR3 is CASSVAGQGNGANVLTF. The CDR3 DNA reads as TGTGCCAGCAGCGTAGCTGGACAGGGGAACGGGGCCAACGTCCTGACTTTC.

The chain carries TRBV4-3 and TRBJ1-1; TRBD1 matches 7 bases. The junction had 11 bases not matched to a gene; V was cut back by 4 bases and J by 3 bases. CDR3 size: 16 residues. From germline, CDR1 is LGHNA and CDR2 YSLEER. CDR3 residues: CASSPWGTAFDTEAFF. CDR3 nucleotide sequence: TGCGCCAGCAGCCCCTGGGGGACAGCCTTTGACACTGAAGCTTTCTTT.

A note on this clone: At one end, the junction sequence differs from germline, possibly due to a read error. The genes are TRBV7-7 and TRBJ2-2, with TRBD2 identical over 10 bases. The CDR3 sequence is 15 residues long. From germline, CDR1 is SSHAT and CDR2 FNYEAQ (reference sequence). The CDR3 DNA sequence: TGTGCTAGCAGCTTAAGCGGGGGGGCCACCGGGGAGCTGTTTTTT. Its protein is CASSLSGGATGELFF.

A few counts support this clone. V is TRBV30 and J is TRBJ1-5; no firm D call. The germline V gene has CDR1 GTSNPN and CDR2 SVGIG (reference sequence). Deletions cut 0 bases from V and 4 bases from J, with 7 bases between. The length of the CDR3 is 13 residues. CDR3 sequence reads: CAWSVRENQPQHF. CDR3 DNA sequence: TGTGCCTGGAGTGTACGGGAAAATCAGCCCCAGCATTTT.